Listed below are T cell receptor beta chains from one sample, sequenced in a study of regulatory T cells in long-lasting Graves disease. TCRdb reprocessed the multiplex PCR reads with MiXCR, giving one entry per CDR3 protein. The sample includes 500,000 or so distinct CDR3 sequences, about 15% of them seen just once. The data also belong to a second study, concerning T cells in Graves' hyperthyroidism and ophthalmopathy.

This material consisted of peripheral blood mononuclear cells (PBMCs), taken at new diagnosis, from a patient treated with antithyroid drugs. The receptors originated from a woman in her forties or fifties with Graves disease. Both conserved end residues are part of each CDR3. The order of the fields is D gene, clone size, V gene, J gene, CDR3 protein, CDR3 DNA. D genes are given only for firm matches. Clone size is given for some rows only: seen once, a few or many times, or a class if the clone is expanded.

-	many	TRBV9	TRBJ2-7	CASGMGTDEQYF	TGTGCCAGCGGAATGGGGACTGACGAGCAGTACTTC
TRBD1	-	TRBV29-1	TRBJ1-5	CSVKTGGYDQPQHF	TGCAGCGTCAAGACAGGGGGGTATGATCAGCCCCAGCATTTT
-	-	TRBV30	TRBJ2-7	CAWSITSAEQYF	TGTGCCTGGAGTATAACTTCAGCCGAGCAGTACTTC
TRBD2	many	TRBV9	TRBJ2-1	CASSVGDLAGEQFF	TGTGCCAGCAGCGTAGGAGACCTAGCGGGGGAGCAGTTCTTC
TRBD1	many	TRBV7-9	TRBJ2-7	CASIKPGQGSYEQYF	TGTGCCAGCATCAAACCGGGACAGGGGTCCTACGAGCAGTACTTC
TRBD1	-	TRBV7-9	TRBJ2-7	CASSFGWTGDYEQYF	TGTGCCAGCTCTTTCGGCTGGACAGGGGACTACGAGCAGTACTTC
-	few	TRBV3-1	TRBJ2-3	CASSPGEGADTQYF	TGTGCCAGCAGCCCCGGGGAAGGGGCAGATACGCAGTATTTT
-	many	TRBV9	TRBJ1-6	CASSPDRNSPLHF	TGTGCCAGCAGCCCTGACAGGAATTCACCCCTCCACTTT
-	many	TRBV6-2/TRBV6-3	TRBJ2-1	CASSYSSGGAGNEQFF	TGTGCCAGCAGTTACTCGAGTGGCGGAGCGGGTAATGAGCAGTTCTTC
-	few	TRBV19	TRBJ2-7	CASSRSGVGSSYEQYF	TGTGCCAGTAGTAGATCCGGGGTGGGCAGCTCCTACGAGCAGTACTTC
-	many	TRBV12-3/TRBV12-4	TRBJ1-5	CASSFQGSGNQPQHF	TGTGCCAGCAGTTTTCAAGGTTCGGGCAATCAGCCCCAGCATTTT
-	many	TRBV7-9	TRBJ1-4	CASTAGANEKLFF	TGTGCCAGCACCGCCGGCGCTAATGAAAAACTGTTTTTT
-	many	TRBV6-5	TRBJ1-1	CASSSSGTYSMNTEAFF	TGTGCCAGCAGTTCCTCTGGGACATACTCTATGAACACTGAAGCTTTCTTT
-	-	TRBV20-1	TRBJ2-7	CSASPTDERGGEQYF	TGCAGTGCGAGCCCCACAGATGAGAGGGGAGGCGAGCAGTACTTC
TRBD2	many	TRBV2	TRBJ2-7	CASTSLVPGTSYEQYF	TGTGCCAGCACCAGCCTAGTACCAGGGACTAGTTACGAGCAGTACTTC
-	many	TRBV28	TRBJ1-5	CASSETGNQPQHF	TGTGCCAGCAGTGAGACAGGCAATCAGCCCCAGCATTTT
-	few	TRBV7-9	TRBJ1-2	CASSLLSGDGYTF	TGTGCCAGCAGCTTATTGTCGGGGGATGGCTACACCTTC
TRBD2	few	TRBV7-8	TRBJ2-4	CASSPWGRAFVNIQYF	TGTGCCAGCAGCCCGTGGGGGAGGGCCTTCGTGAACATTCAGTACTTC
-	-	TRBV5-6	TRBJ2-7	CASSLSNRAQLRDF	TGTGCCAGCAGCCTCTCAAACCGGGCCCAACTGCGGGACTTC
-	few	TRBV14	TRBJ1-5	CASSQLGGNQPQHF	TGTGCCAGCAGCCAGTTGGGGGGCAATCAGCCCCAGCATTTT
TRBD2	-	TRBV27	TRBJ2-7	CASSLREGNEQYF	TGTGCCAGCAGTTTGAGGGAGGGAAACGAGCAGTACTTC
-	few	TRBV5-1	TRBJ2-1	CASSLGNLANEQFF	TGCGCCAGCAGCTTGGGAAATCTAGCGAATGAGCAGTTCTTC